Listed here is a single T cell receptor (beta chain). A multiplex PCR was run with 60 Vbeta primers and 13 Jbeta primers. Sequencing was performed with immunoSEQ multiplex PCR; in TCRdb, only in-frame clones are kept and a portion is missing. Of fewer than 150,000 clones in the sample, approximately 60% were seen once. The CDR3 has 16 amino acids. Germline V gene sequence: CDR1 MGHDK, CDR2 SYGVNS. V trimming: 5 bases; J trimming: 2 bases; junction bases outside the gene matches: 7. This specimen comes from a study of cytomegalovirus exposure and HLA in healthy donors. The genes are TRBV25-1 and TRBJ2-5; the match to TRBD2 covers 11 bases. Sample: PBMCs. This receptor was identified in a human donor in good health. The CDR3 spells CASSPGTSGYQETQYF. The DNA for the CDR3 is TGTGCCAGCAGTCCCGGGACTAGCGGTTATCAAGAGACCCAGTACTTC.